This TCR beta chain was identified in a study of response to subunit inactivated influenza vaccine. One entry per CDR3 protein, called by TCRdb with MiXCR from the RT-PCR reads. The sample consists of some 540,000 distinct CDR3 sequences, under 25% of them appearing once. The CDR3 length is 16 residues. Deletions cut 3 bases from V and 0 bases from J, with 12 bases between. CDR1 is KGHDR and CDR2 is SFDVKD in the germline V gene. This clonotype was seen a handful of times. These data also formed part of another study, on T cells expressing NK-cell markers. That work contributes: Making the TCR beta cDNA relied on 5'RACE template switching with UMIs. Each of six donors carried dominant NKG2C+ clonotypes accounting for about 1.0-7.0% of CD8+ T cells. These same clonotypes (in a handful of donors) also led the CD3+CD56-NKG2C+ fraction.

The chain uses TRBV24-1 and TRBJ2-3; D is perhaps TRBD1 or TRBD2 (5 bases each). This receptor was taken from a man in his fifties who received an inactivated influenza vaccine. Material: CD4+ T cells sorted from PBMCs, obtained roughly 12 days after vaccination. This chain's CDR3 is CATSDATRDSTDTQYF. The CDR3 DNA sequence: TGTGCCACCAGTGATGCAACAAGGGACAGCACAGATACGCAGTATTTT.